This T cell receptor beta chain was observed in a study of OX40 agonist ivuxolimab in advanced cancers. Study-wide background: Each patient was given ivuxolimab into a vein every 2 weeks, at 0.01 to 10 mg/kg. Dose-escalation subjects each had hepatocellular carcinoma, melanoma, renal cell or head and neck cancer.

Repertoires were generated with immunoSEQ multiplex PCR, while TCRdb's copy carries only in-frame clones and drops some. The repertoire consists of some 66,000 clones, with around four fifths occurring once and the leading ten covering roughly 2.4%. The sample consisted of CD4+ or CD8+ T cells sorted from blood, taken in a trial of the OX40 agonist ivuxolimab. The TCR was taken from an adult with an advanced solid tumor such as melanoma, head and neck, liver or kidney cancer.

CDR3 in amino acids: CASSLEIAFANEQFF. For the CDR3, the DNA is TGCGCCAGCAGCTTGGAAATAGCGTTCGCTAATGAGCAGTTCTTC. This sequence joins TRBV5-1 and TRBJ2-1; possible D gene TRBD2, 5 bases. This CDR3 region has 15 residues. V gave up 0 bases and J gave up 7 bases, with 14 bases separating them. Germline V gives CDR1 SGHRS, CDR2 YFSETQ.